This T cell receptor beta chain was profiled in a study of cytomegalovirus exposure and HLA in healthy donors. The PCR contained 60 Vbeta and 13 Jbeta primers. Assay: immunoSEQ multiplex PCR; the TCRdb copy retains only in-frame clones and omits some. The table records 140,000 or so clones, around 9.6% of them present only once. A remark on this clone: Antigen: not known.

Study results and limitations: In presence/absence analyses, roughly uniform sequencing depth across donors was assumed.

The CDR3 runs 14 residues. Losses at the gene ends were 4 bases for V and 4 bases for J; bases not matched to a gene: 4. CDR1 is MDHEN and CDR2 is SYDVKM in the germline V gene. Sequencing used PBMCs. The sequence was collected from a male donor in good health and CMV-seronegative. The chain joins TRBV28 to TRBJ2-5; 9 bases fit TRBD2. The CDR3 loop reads CASSYWREGETQYF. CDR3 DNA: TGTGCCAGCAGTTACTGGCGGGAGGGAGAGACCCAGTACTTC.